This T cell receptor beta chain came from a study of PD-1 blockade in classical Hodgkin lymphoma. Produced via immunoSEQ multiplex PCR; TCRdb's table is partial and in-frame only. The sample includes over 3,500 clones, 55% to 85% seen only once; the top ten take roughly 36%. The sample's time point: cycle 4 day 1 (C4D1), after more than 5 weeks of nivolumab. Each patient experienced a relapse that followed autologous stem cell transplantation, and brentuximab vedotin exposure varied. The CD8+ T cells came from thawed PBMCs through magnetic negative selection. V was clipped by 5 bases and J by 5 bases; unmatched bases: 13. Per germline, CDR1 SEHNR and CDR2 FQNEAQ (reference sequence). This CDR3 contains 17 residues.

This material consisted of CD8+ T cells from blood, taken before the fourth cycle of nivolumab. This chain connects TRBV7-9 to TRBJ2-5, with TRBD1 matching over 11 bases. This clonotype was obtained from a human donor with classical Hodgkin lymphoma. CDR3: CASSGRTGGLGLETQYF. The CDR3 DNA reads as TGTGCCAGCAGCGGTCGGACAGGGGGCTTAGGACTGGAGACCCAGTACTTC.